Shown below are 28 T cell receptor beta chains from a single sample sequenced in a study of monozygotic twins with inflammatory bowel disease (dated by TCRdb to about 2019). Preparation of the library involved 5' RACE. These reads were obtained on an Illumina HiSeq 2500. TCRdb reprocessed the reads into one record per CDR3 protein sequence, lacking DNA. The sample's table lists a count of nearly 450,000 distinct CDR3 sequences. 2% to 3% of the sample is taken by the ten largest. Source material: blood. These receptors originate from a human donor with ulcerative colitis or Crohn's disease, or a healthy co-twin of an affected twin (not recorded which).

The rearrangement uses TRBV7-9 and TRBJ2-2. The CDR3 is 14 residues long. Germline loops: CDR1 SEHNR, CDR2 FQNEAQ (reference sequence). CDR3 in amino acids: CASSHRPNTGELFF.

This chain links TRBV7-3 with TRBJ2-3. Germline values: CDR1 SGHTA, CDR2 FQGTGA. The CDR3 runs to 14 residues. The CDR3 sequence is CASSLTNYADTQYF.

The rearrangement joins TRBV25-1 to TRBJ2-3. The CDR3 runs 14 residues. Germline CDR1 is MGHDK and CDR2 is SYGVNS. The CDR3 sequence is CASSEQELTDTQYF.

This chain connects TRBV18 to TRBJ1-3. Germline V gene data show CDR1 as KGHSH and CDR2 as LQKENI. The CDR3 has 16 residues. The CDR3 region is CASSPNGRSSGNTIYF.

The genes are TRBV7-3 and TRBJ2-7; TCRdb gives TRBD1 as the D gene, but with no DNA this cannot be confirmed. The CDR3 runs 13 residues. The germline gives CDR1 SGHTA, CDR2 FQGTGA. This CDR3 is CASSLTGGSEQYF.

The rearrangement joins TRBV27 to TRBJ2-7; the TRBD2 assignment by TCRdb is unverifiable without DNA. Germline CDR1 and CDR2: MNHEY and SMNVEV (reference sequence). This CDR3 region has 16 residues. The CDR3 loop is CASSLSGRAAEYEQYF.

CDR3 sequence reads: CASTQSGVTYNEQFF. The chain recombines TRBV2 with TRBJ2-1; the TRBD2 assignment by TCRdb is unverifiable without DNA. Germline CDR1 and CDR2: SNHLY and FYNNEI. This CDR3 contains 15 residues.

The chain carries TRBV7-9 and TRBJ2-1; TCRdb picks TRBD2, but there is no DNA to check that call. CDR3 length: 16 residues. Germline V gene sequence: CDR1 SEHNR, CDR2 FQNEAQ (reference sequence). The CDR3: CASSWGLGMTYNEQFF.

The chain is built from TRBV3-1 and TRBJ2-7; as DNA is missing, the TRBD2 call by TCRdb cannot be tested. The CDR3 totals 17 residues. Germline V gene lookup returns CDR1 LGHDT and CDR2 YNNKEL (reference sequence). CDR3: CASSQDRSGSTSYEQYF.

The chain is built from TRBV15 and TRBJ2-4. The CDR3 is 17 residues long. Germline CDR1 and CDR2: LNHNV and YYDKDF (reference sequence). CDR3 sequence reads: CATSRGQGAQAKNIQYF. The full variable domain, completed using reference TRBV15 and TRBJ2-4, is DAMVIQNPRYQVTQFGKPVTLSCSQTLNHNVMYWYQQKSSQAPKLLFHYYDKDFNNEADTPDNFQSRRPNTSFCFLDIRSPGLGDTAMYLCATSRGQGAQAKNIQYFGAGTRLSVL.

The chain has TRBV7-8 and TRBJ1-2; absent DNA, TCRdb's TRBD1 call cannot be checked. Per germline, CDR1 SGHVS and CDR2 FQNEAQ. This CDR3 is built from 13 residues. The CDR3 sequence: CASSTGQGWGYTF.

The CDR3 sequence: CSVEDQETYEQYF. The V call is TRBV29-1, the J call TRBJ2-7. The CDR3 sequence is 13 residues long. Germline lookup yields CDR1 SQVTM and CDR2 ANQGSEA.

The V and J genes are TRBV28 and TRBJ2-1; TCRdb reports TRBD2, a call that lacks DNA to check it against. CDR3 size: 15 residues. The V gene's germline CDR1 is MDHEN and CDR2 SYDVKM. CDR3 amino acids: CASREAGLAANEQFF.

This chain connects TRBV5-1 to TRBJ1-1. The CDR3 is 14 amino acids. Germline loops: CDR1 SGHRS, CDR2 YFSETQ. CDR3 sequence reads: CASSVDGLRPEAFF.

J is TRBJ2-1 and V is TRBV7-3. Per the germline V gene, CDR1 is SGHTA and CDR2 is FQGTGA. The CDR3 loop spans 14 amino acids. This chain's CDR3 is CASSPFGFLNEQFF.

The CDR3 here is CASSRRTGGSSYEQYF. This chain connects TRBV7-2 to TRBJ2-7; the D gene TCRdb calls, TRBD1, cannot be checked with no DNA. CDR3 length equals 16 residues. CDR1 and CDR2 (germline): SGHTA, FQGNSA.

The chain is built from TRBV6-6 and TRBJ2-7; the D call from TCRdb, TRBD1, cannot be confirmed without DNA. CDR3 length equals 13 residues. CDR1 and CDR2 (germline): MNHNY, SVGAGI (reference sequence). CDR3 amino acids: CASSRDSAYEQYF.

V usage is TRBV13 and J usage is TRBJ2-1; no DNA is available, so the TRBD1 call from TCRdb remains unchecked. The CDR3 consists of 17 residues. CDR1 is PRHDT and CDR2 is FYEKMQ in the germline V gene (reference sequence). The CDR3 region is CASSSQAGASSYNEQFF.

V and J are TRBV19 and TRBJ2-7; TCRdb gives TRBD1 as the D gene, but with no DNA this cannot be confirmed. This CDR3 has 15 residues. Germline lookup yields CDR1 LNHDA and CDR2 SQIVND (reference sequence). This chain's CDR3 is CASSIDSGGTVEQYF.

The rearrangement uses TRBV10-3 and TRBJ1-5; lacking DNA, the TRBD1 call made by TCRdb goes unchecked. Germline CDR1 reads ENHRY; CDR2 reads SYGVKD. The CDR3 is made up of 15 amino acids. CDR3 sequence reads: CAISEKGQSMEPQHF.

The chain recombines TRBV10-3 with TRBJ2-7; the TCRdb call, TRBD2, lacks DNA for checking. CDR1 ENHRY and CDR2 SYGVKD come from the germline V gene. CDR3 size: 13 residues. CDR3 protein: CAISIAGGYEQYF.

The rearrangement uses TRBV12-3 or TRBV12-4 and TRBJ2-1. The CDR3 has 12 amino acids. CDR3 residues: CASSFPSNEQFF.

The chain has TRBV5-4 and TRBJ1-6; there is no DNA to check the TCRdb D call of TRBD1. This CDR3 has 17 amino acids. Per the germline V gene, CDR1 is SGHNT and CDR2 is YYREEE (reference sequence). The CDR3 loop reads CASSLLSFGTVNSPLHF. Using reference TRBV5-4 and TRBJ1-6 for the parts outside the CDR3, the full variable domain is ETGVTQSPTHLIKTRGQQVTLRCSSQSGHNTVSWYQQALGQGPQFIFQYYREEENGRGNFPPRFSGLQFPNYSSELNVNALELDDSALYLCASSLLSFGTVNSPLHFGNGTRLTVT.

The chain combines TRBV20-1 with TRBJ2-4; with no DNA, the TCRdb D assignment of TRBD1 cannot be verified. Germline CDR1 DFQATT, CDR2 SNEGSKA (reference sequence). CDR3 length: 15 residues. This CDR3 is CSATQGVGTKNIQYF.

CDR3 loop: CASSLDRSGGTQYF. The chain links TRBV5-1 to TRBJ2-5; TCRdb's D call, TRBD1, is unchecked because there is no DNA. This CDR3 contains 14 residues. CDR1 is SGHRS and CDR2 is YFSETQ in the germline V gene.

The genes are TRBV27 and TRBJ2-7; the D call of TRBD1 rests on TCRdb alone, since no DNA is present to check it. The CDR3 is made up of 15 amino acids. From germline, CDR1 is MNHEY and CDR2 SMNVEV (reference sequence). The CDR3 sequence: CASSLNRGQGYEQYF.

The chain carries TRBV3-1 and TRBJ2-5; TCRdb names TRBD1, which stays unverified in the absence of DNA. Looked up from germline, CDR1 is LGHDT and CDR2 is YNNKEL (reference sequence). CDR3 length: 13 residues. The CDR3 sequence: CASIRTGGLTQYF.

The CDR3 sequence is CASSFRTGNTEAFF. The genes are TRBV7-8 and TRBJ1-1; the TRBD1 assignment by TCRdb is unverifiable without DNA. The germline gives CDR1 SGHVS, CDR2 FQNEAQ. CDR3 length equals 14 residues. Using reference TRBV7-8 and TRBJ1-1 for the parts outside the CDR3, the full variable domain is GAGVSQSPRYKVAKRGQDVALRCDPISGHVSLFWYQQALGQGPEFLTYFQNEAQLDKSGLPSDRFFAERPEGSVSTLKIQRTQQEDSAVYLCASSFRTGNTEAFFGQGTRLTVV.